Following are 25 T cell receptor beta chains from one sample sequenced in a study of metastatic and nonmetastatic thyroid tumors. With MiXCR, TCRdb reprocessed the PCR reads. The data hold 10,000 to 15,000 clones, with around 33% observed a single time. Not a single patient had been given any form of treatment at any point before undergoing thyroid surgery. The sequenced sample consisted of tumor tissue. The receptors come from a male donor with papillary thyroid cancer or a benign thyroid nodule (not recorded which). Some clones in this sample may be carry-over from other donors' samples.

This clone showed up many times. V usage is TRBV18 and J usage is TRBJ2-3, with a weak D call TRBD1 (5 bases). The V gene's germline CDR1 is KGHSH and CDR2 LQKENI. The V end lost 3 bases, the J end lost 2 bases, and 12 bases lay between the germline ends. This CDR3 has 15 residues. CDR3: CASSPLDIYTDTQYF. The CDR3 region has the DNA TGTGCCAGCTCACCTCTGGACATTTACACAGATACGCAGTATTTT.

At least ten counts were recorded for this clone. The chain combines TRBV28 with TRBJ1-4; D is ambiguous. The CDR3 runs 11 residues. Trimming pared 3 bases from V and 7 bases from J, leaving 3 bases between. Germline V gene data show CDR1 as MDHEN and CDR2 as SYDVKM. CDR3: CASSFSEKLFF. DNA of the CDR3: TGTGCCAGCAGTTTTAGTGAAAAACTGTTTTTT.

This clone was detected a few times. The junction does not match germline at one end; this may be a read error. The rearrangement links TRBV2 to TRBJ1-6, with D uncertain. The CDR3 sequence is 14 residues long. Germline CDR1 and CDR2: SNHLY and FYNNEI. This chain's CDR3 is CAGSARTGNSPLHF. As DNA, the CDR3 is TGTGCCGGCAGTGCTAGGACGGGGAATTCACCCCTCCACTTT.

CDR3 loop: CASSPSGGSGSPLHF. The CDR3 nucleotides are TGCGCCAGCAGCCCATCAGGGGGCTCAGGATCACCCCTCCACTTT. The chain couples TRBV5-1 to TRBJ1-6, with 8 nucleotides matching TRBD1. This CDR3 region has 15 residues. Germline V lookup: CDR1 SGHRS, CDR2 YFSETQ. Losses at the gene ends were 4 bases for V and 10 bases for J; bases not matched to a gene: 10.

Notes on this clone: Other DNA sequences within the sample encode an identical CDR3. The J gene is TRBJ2-7, the V gene TRBV20-1, with TRBD1 matching 11 bases. The germline V gene encodes CDR1 DFQATT and CDR2 SNEGSKA (reference sequence). The ends lost 6 bases at V and 2 bases at J; junction bases unmatched: 3. CDR3 length: 13 amino acids. CDR3 DNA: TGCAGTGCGGGGACAGGGGGAACCTACGAGCAGTACTTC. Its protein product is CSAGTGGTYEQYF.

Ten or more counts support this clone. CDR3 in amino acids: CASSQGMYNSPLHF. The DNA for the CDR3 is TGTGCCAGCAGCCAAGGGATGTATAATTCACCCCTCCACTTT. V and J are TRBV3-1 and TRBJ1-6; D is undetermined. Between the trimmed V and J ends, which lost 1 base and 4 bases, there was a span of 5 bases. Germline-derived CDR1 and CDR2 are LGHDT and YNNKEL (reference sequence). This CDR3 has 14 residues.

The chain uses TRBV11-3 and TRBJ1-2; D is ambiguous. The V end lost 2 bases, the J end lost 2 bases, and 6 bases lay between the germline ends. Germline assignment: CDR1 SGHNT and CDR2 YENEEA. This CDR3 region has 13 residues. The CDR3 region is CASSLSGNYGYTF. CDR3 nucleotide sequence: TGTGCCAGCAGCTTATCAGGAAACTATGGCTACACCTTC.

The rearrangement joins TRBV6-5 to TRBJ1-6, with unresolved D. V was trimmed by 7 bases and J by 9 bases, leaving 25 bases between them. The CDR3 totals 17 residues. Germline V lookup: CDR1 MNHEY, CDR2 SVGAGI. This CDR3 is CASNLRGFGWSGSPLHF. The CDR3, as DNA: TGTGCCAGCAATTTGCGGGGTTTCGGGTGGAGTGGTTCACCCCTCCACTTT.

This clone was seen many times. V and J are TRBV11-1 and TRBJ1-1, with D perhaps matching TRBD1 (5 bases). CDR1 SGHAT and CDR2 FQDESV come from the germline V gene (reference sequence). V lost 2 bases, J lost 3 bases, and 16 bases lay in between. This CDR3 has 16 residues. CDR3 sequence: CASSLPLGTGDTEAFF. CDR3 DNA: TGTGCCAGCAGCTTACCCCTGGGCACGGGGGACACTGAAGCTTTCTTT.

About this clone itself: Other DNA sequences of this sample code for an identical CDR3. V and J are TRBV25-1 and TRBJ2-1; TRBD2 might be the D (6 bases). The CDR3 length is 16 residues. Germline CDR1 reads MGHDK; CDR2 reads SYGVNS. With 6 bases removed from V and 3 bases from J, the gap between germline ends came to 18 bases. This chain's CDR3 is CASSLGGKGYYNEQFF. In nucleotides, the CDR3 is TGTGCCAGCAGCCTAGGAGGGAAGGGCTACTACAATGAGCAGTTCTTC.

This clone was counted a few times. The chain has TRBV7-9 and TRBJ2-7; 9 bases are shared with TRBD1. The CDR3 length is 14 residues. Germline CDR1 and CDR2: SEHNR and FQNEAQ (reference sequence). The V segment lost 5 bases and the J segment 5 bases; nucleotides outside the gene matches: 7. CDR3 in DNA: TGTGCCAGCAGCCAGGGACAGGGTTGGGACGAGCAGTACTTC. This translates into CASSQGQGWDEQYF.

This clone is labeled as medium-sized (0.01 to 0.1%). The chain carries TRBV4-3 and TRBJ2-1; 9 bases fit TRBD1. V shed 4 bases and J 8 bases; nucleotides not matched to a gene: 9. The CDR3 has 15 amino acids. Germline CDR1 LGHNA, CDR2 YSLEER. The chain's CDR3 is CASSLSMGQGHEQFF. The CDR3 DNA follows: TGCGCCAGCAGCCTATCAATGGGACAGGGCCATGAGCAGTTCTTC.

This clone is categorized as medium-sized. The V and J genes are TRBV18 and TRBJ1-2, with D maybe TRBD1 (6 bases). Trimming cost V 3 bases and J 2 bases, with 10 bases left between them. CDR1 is KGHSH, CDR2 LQKENI, per germline. The CDR3 runs 14 residues. The CDR3 DNA follows: TGTGCCAGCTCACCGGCGGACAGCAACTATGGCTACACCTTC. Protein: CASSPADSNYGYTF.

V usage is TRBV4-2 and J usage is TRBJ2-3; 7 bases match TRBD1. From germline, CDR1 is LGHNA and CDR2 YNFKEQ. CDR3 size: 16 residues. With 5 bases clipped from V and 2 bases from J, the junction kept 10 bases outside the gene matches. This chain's CDR3 is CASSTRQGTHTDTQYF. The CDR3 nucleotides read TGTGCCAGCAGCACACGACAGGGAACACACACAGATACGCAGTATTTT.

This clone counts as medium-sized. The chain links TRBV20-1 to TRBJ2-1, with D tentatively TRBD1 or TRBD2 (5 bases each). Trimming removed 6 bases from V and 7 bases from J, with 16 bases in between. CDR3 size: 13 residues. Germline V gives CDR1 DFQATT, CDR2 SNEGSKA (reference sequence). This CDR3 reads CSAKVRGRNEQFF. CDR3 DNA: TGCAGTGCCAAGGTGAGGGGTAGGAATGAGCAGTTCTTC.

The V gene is TRBV4-2, the J gene TRBJ2-7; 8 positions match TRBD1. Germline-derived CDR1 and CDR2 are LGHNA and YNFKEQ. The CDR3 is 15 amino acids. V lost 0 bases and J lost 2; bases outside the gene matches: 3. The CDR3 spells CASSQEGQGPYEQYF. The DNA for the CDR3 is TGTGCCAGCAGCCAAGAAGGACAGGGACCCTACGAGCAGTACTTC.

The chain combines TRBV6-4 with TRBJ2-2, with TRBD1 identical over 7 bases. Trimming took 3 bases from V and 13 from J; bases not matched to a gene: 14. From germline, CDR1 is MRHNA and CDR2 SNTAGT. CDR3 length: 15 residues. CDR3 residues: CASSETTGSAGALFF. The CDR3, as DNA: TGTGCCAGCAGTGAAACGACAGGGTCTGCCGGTGCGCTGTTTTTT.

Remarks on this clone: The conserved closing phenylalanine or tryptophan is absent in this CDR3, likely reflecting a read error. The V and J genes are TRBV6-1 and TRBJ2-1, with D perhaps given as TRBD1 or TRBD2 (6 bases each). The CDR3 is made up of 15 amino acids. CDR1 is MNHNS and CDR2 is SASEGT in the germline V gene. The DNA for the CDR3 is TGTGCCCGCAGTCCCCTAGCTGGGGGGCACAATGAGCAGTTCTAC. The encoded protein is CARSPLAGGHNEQFY.

This clone has more than one count but fewer than ten. This chain connects TRBV15 to TRBJ2-7; 14 bases line up with TRBD2. The CDR3 extends over 16 amino acids. The ends lost 7 bases at V and 2 bases at J; junction bases unmatched: 7. CDR1 and CDR2 (germline): LNHNV, YYDKDF (reference sequence). The chain's CDR3 is CATIIGTSGSPYEQYV. The CDR3 DNA is TGTGCCACCATCATAGGGACTAGCGGGAGTCCCTACGAGCAGTACGTC.

This clone is labeled medium-sized. V gene TRBV2 combines with J gene TRBJ1-2; TRBD1 is a possible D gene (5 bases). Germline CDR1 and CDR2: SNHLY and FYNNEI. V was trimmed by 6 bases and J by 4 bases, leaving 18 bases between them. This CDR3 comprises 15 residues. The CDR3 loop is CASRLLWTTIYGYTF. DNA for the CDR3: TGTGCCAGCAGACTATTATGGACAACCATCTATGGCTACACCTTC.

The V and J genes are TRBV13 and TRBJ2-7; D might be TRBD2 (6 bases). This CDR3 has 13 amino acids. Trimming cost V 5 bases and J 6 bases, with 14 bases left between them. Germline CDR1 PRHDT, CDR2 FYEKMQ (reference sequence). The CDR3 coding sequence is TGTGCCAGCAGCGATAATGCGGGGTTCGAGCAGTACTTC. It codes for CASSDNAGFEQYF.

The rearrangement joins TRBV5-1 to TRBJ1-2; D may be TRBD1 (6 bases). This CDR3 has 13 amino acids. The V and J ends lost 4 bases and 2 bases respectively, with 9 bases between them. Germline V gene data show CDR1 as SGHRS and CDR2 as YFSETQ. CDR3: CASSPDRNYGYTF. In DNA, the CDR3 is TGCGCCAGCAGCCCCGACAGGAACTATGGCTACACCTTC.

This clone has at least ten counts. The V and J genes are TRBV7-9 and TRBJ1-5; TRBD1 aligns across 8 bases. CDR3 length: 17 residues. Germline CDR1 and CDR2: SEHNR and FQNEAQ (reference sequence). The J segment lost 3 bases and the V segment lost 3 bases, leaving 10 bases of the junction unmatched. The CDR3 DNA is TGTGCCAGCAGCTTCCTAACCGACAGGGGTATCAATCAGCCCCAGCATTTT. Translated, it gives CASSFLTDRGINQPQHF.

A word on this clone: A junction boundary mismatches the germline segment, possibly from a read error. This chain links TRBV28 with TRBJ2-2, with a weak D call TRBD2 (6 bases). The CDR3 spans 15 residues. Germline V gene data show CDR1 as MDHEN and CDR2 as SYDVKM. The CDR3 spells CASSLSGTNTGGLFF. As DNA, the CDR3 is TGTGCCAGCAGTTTATCGGGGACGAACACCGGGGGGCTGTTTTTT.

By frequency in the sample, this clone is medium-sized. The gene calls are TRBV5-6 and TRBJ2-7; D is ambiguous. V shed 0 bases and J shed 5 bases, with 12 bases lying between them. Germline V lookup: CDR1 SGHDT, CDR2 YYEEEE. The CDR3 totals 14 residues. CDR3 sequence (DNA): TGTGCCAGCAGCTTGGGGCCGGGTTCGAACGAGCAGTACTTC. Protein product: CASSLGPGSNEQYF.